Reported below is one T cell receptor (beta chain). Its antigen is unidentified. This sample stems from a study of CD8 T cells in ankylosing spondylitis. Study observations and caveats: Ankylosing spondylitis blood seemed to carry a telltale TCR beta motif made of several highly homologous variants. Reportedly, disease-linked clones are significantly enriched in ankylosing spondylitis patients' matched synovial fluid.

Germline V CDR1 and CDR2: DFQATT, SNEGSKA (reference sequence). With V trimmed by 5 bases and J by 12 bases, 13 bases remained unmatched. This CDR3 is 14 amino acids long. TCRdb ran MiXCR on the 5' RACE reads and lists one entry per CDR3 protein. This table has about 140,000 distinct CDR3 sequences, roughly 8.4% appearing once. The rearrangement uses TRBV20-1 and TRBJ2-1, with 10 positions matching TRBD2. The sequenced sample consisted of synovial fluid, either unsorted or a sorted T cell fraction (not recorded which). The sequence was collected from a male donor with ankylosing spondylitis. The CDR3 spells CSAGLLAGEIVQFF. The DNA of the CDR3 is TGCAGTGCTGGACTCCTAGCGGGGGAAATTGTGCAGTTCTTC.